This entry lists 25 T cell receptor beta chains sequenced from one sample in a study of cytomegalovirus exposure and HLA in healthy donors. Researchers ran the PCR with 60 Vbeta and 13 Jbeta primers. The method was immunoSEQ multiplex PCR; TCRdb's version includes in-frame clones alone and lacks a portion of them. The table shows about 180,000 clones, with around 70% occurring only once. The sequenced sample was PBMCs. These receptors came from a male donor in good health and CMV-seronegative.

V gene TRBV6-5 combines with J gene TRBJ1-5; D perhaps matches TRBD1 (5 bases). Germline V gene data show CDR1 as MNHEY and CDR2 as SVGAGI. The ends were cut back, 0 bases at V and 7 bases at J, with 10 bases in the middle. CDR3 size: 14 residues. CDR3 amino acids: CASSYSAGRQPQHF. In DNA form, the CDR3 reads TGTGCCAGCAGTTACTCTGCGGGGCGCCAGCCCCAGCATTTT.

The chain joins TRBV27 to TRBJ1-5, with D perhaps matching TRBD1 (6 bases). The CDR3 totals 14 residues. V lost 4 bases and J 7 bases, leaving 14 bases between the germline ends. The germline V gene has CDR1 MNHEY and CDR2 SMNVEV (reference sequence). The CDR3 reads CASSYTGPLQPQHF. The CDR3 region has the DNA TGTGCCAGCAGTTACACAGGGCCCCTACAGCCCCAGCATTTT.

V and J are TRBV30 and TRBJ1-6; the D gene is possibly TRBD1 (5 bases). V gave up 0 bases and J gave up 3 bases, with 6 bases separating them. This CDR3 contains 14 residues. Per the germline V gene, CDR1 is GTSNPN and CDR2 is SVGIG (reference sequence). The CDR3 region is CAWSVTGYNSPLHF. In nucleotides, the CDR3 is TGTGCCTGGAGTGTCACAGGCTATAATTCACCCCTCCACTTT.

The V call is TRBV6-1, the J call TRBJ2-5, with a tentative D call TRBD1 (5 bases). The CDR3 loop spans 12 amino acids. The V gene's germline CDR1 is MNHNS and CDR2 SASEGT. Trimming cost V 5 bases and J 2 bases, with 6 bases left between them. CDR3 coding DNA: TGTGCCAGCAGTCGACAGCAAGAGACCCAGTACTTC. This codes for CASSRQQETQYF.

The rearrangement joins TRBV5-4 to TRBJ1-1; a possible D gene is TRBD1 (6 bases). The CDR3 length is 14 residues. Germline CDR1 is SGHNT and CDR2 is YYREEE (reference sequence). V lost 4 bases and J 0 bases, leaving 10 bases between the germline ends. The CDR3 DNA reads TGTGCCAGCAGCCAAAGGGACATGAACACTGAAGCTTTCTTT. Translation gives CASSQRDMNTEAFF.

The chain is built from TRBV12-5 and TRBJ1-2; no firm D call. The CDR3 has 15 amino acids. Germline lookup yields CDR1 LGHNT and CDR2 FRNRAP. Trimming took 0 bases from V and 2 from J, leaving 10 bases between them. The CDR3 bases are TGTGCTAGTGGTTTGGTAGCGTCTCCGAACTATGGCTACACCTTC. As protein: CASGLVASPNYGYTF.

This chain links TRBV19 with TRBJ1-1; 10 positions match TRBD1. After removal of 6 bases from V and 5 bases from J, the junction contained 3 bases not matched to a gene. From germline, CDR1 is LNHDA and CDR2 SQIVND (reference sequence). There are 13 residues in the CDR3. The CDR3 coding sequence is TGTGCCAGTAGCGGACAGGGGGATACTGAAGCTTTCTTT. Amino acid sequence: CASSGQGDTEAFF. Using reference TRBV19 and TRBJ1-1 for the parts outside the CDR3, the full variable domain is DGGITQSPKYLFRKEGQNVTLSCEQNLNHDAMYWYRQDPGQGLRLIYYSQIVNDFQKGDIAEGYSVSREKKESFPLTVTSAQKNPTAFYLCASSGQGDTEAFFGQGTRLTVV.

This clone has a single count. The CDR3, as DNA: TGTGCCAGCAGGGAGACAGGGGTCAACTACGAGCAGTACTTC. It encodes CASRETGVNYEQYF. The chain employs TRBV13 and TRBJ2-7, with TRBD1 identical over 8 bases. There are 14 residues in the CDR3. Germline V gives CDR1 PRHDT, CDR2 FYEKMQ (reference sequence). Trimming at V came to 6 bases and at J to 3 bases, leaving 7 bases not matched to a gene.

The rearrangement joins TRBV28 to TRBJ2-7; TRBD2 aligns across 12 bases. This CDR3 region has 18 residues. Germline CDR1 reads MDHEN; CDR2 reads SYDVKM. Trimming cost V 4 bases and J 2 bases; bases outside gene matches: 12. In DNA form, the CDR3 reads TGTGCCAGCAGTTCGCGACTAGCGGGAGTGGTTACCCCCTACGAGCAGTACTTC. Translation gives CASSSRLAGVVTPYEQYF.

V and J are TRBV7-3 and TRBJ2-1; TRBD2 matches at 8 bases. J was trimmed by 9 bases and V by 5 bases; bases with no gene match: 6. In germline, CDR1 is SGHTA, CDR2 FQGTGA. CDR3 size: 13 residues. The CDR3 nucleotides read TGTGCCAGCAGCCCGGATCTAGCGGGTGAGCAGTTCTTC. This sequence encodes CASSPDLAGEQFF.

The chain carries TRBV29-1 and TRBJ1-1, with 8 bases fitting TRBD1. Germline lookup yields CDR1 SQVTM and CDR2 ANQGSEA. V was pared by 3 bases and J by 11 bases, with 8 bases of the junction left unmatched. The CDR3 runs to 12 residues. CDR3 in DNA: TGCAGCGTTGATTACAGACAGGGGCGGGCTTTCTTT. This encodes CSVDYRQGRAFF.

The chain employs TRBV21-1 and TRBJ2-7; TRBD1, as called in the table, went unchecked against the DNA. TRBV21-1 is marked as a pseudogene. The CDR3 has 15 amino acids. Here the CDR3 reads CASFLRDIVSYEQYF. The DNA for the CDR3 is TGTGCCAGCTTCCTCCGGGACATCGTCTCCTACGAGCAGTACTTC.

This sequence joins TRBV28 and TRBJ2-3; 8 bases line up with TRBD2. Germline loops: CDR1 MDHEN, CDR2 SYDVKM. The V segment lost 3 bases and the J segment 8 bases; nucleotides outside the gene matches: 7. There are 14 residues in the CDR3. CDR3 region: CASSLAGGPGTQYF. CDR3 coding DNA: TGTGCCAGCAGTTTGGCGGGAGGACCAGGTACGCAGTATTTT.

The chain couples TRBV2 to TRBJ1-5, with 7 bases aligning to TRBD1. The ends lost 4 bases at V and 1 base at J; junction bases unmatched: 10. Germline V gene lookup returns CDR1 SNHLY and CDR2 FYNNEI. The CDR3 is 17 residues long. CDR3: CASSAMVLTGSNQPQHF. Written as DNA, the CDR3 is TGTGCCAGCAGTGCAATGGTTCTGACAGGGAGCAATCAGCCCCAGCATTTT.

The V call is TRBV5-6, the J call TRBJ2-7; TRBD1 agrees at 7 bases. Germline V gives CDR1 SGHDT, CDR2 YYEEEE. Trimming took 1 base from V and 3 from J; bases not matched to a gene: 4. The CDR3 spans 14 residues. The CDR3: CASSLLGQIYEQYF. As DNA, the CDR3 is TGTGCCAGCAGCTTGTTGGGACAGATCTACGAGCAGTACTTC.

The count of this clone is one. This chain joins TRBV28 and TRBJ2-1, with D maybe TRBD1 (6 bases). Between the trimmed V and J ends, which lost 2 bases and 6 bases, there was a span of 11 bases. The CDR3 has 14 amino acids. CDR1 is MDHEN, CDR2 SYDVKM, per germline. The CDR3 sequence is CASSLGGMGNEQFF. The CDR3 coding sequence is TGTGCCAGCAGTTTAGGGGGCATGGGCAATGAGCAGTTCTTC. The whole variable domain, remainder taken from reference TRBV28 and TRBJ2-1, is DVKVTQSSRYLVKRTGEKVFLECVQDMDHENMFWYRQDPGLGLRLIYFSYDVKMKEKGDIPEGYSVSREKKERFSLILESASTNQTSMYLCASSLGGMGNEQFFGPGTRLTVL.

CDR3 DNA sequence: TGTGCCAGCAGACAAAATTCACCCCTCCACTTT. This sequence encodes CASRQNSPLHF. The chain links TRBV25-1 to TRBJ1-6, with D unclear. Germline V gene sequence: CDR1 MGHDK, CDR2 SYGVNS. The CDR3 extends over 11 amino acids. Trimming took 6 bases from V and 7 from J, leaving 4 bases between them.

V usage is TRBV7-9 and J usage is TRBJ1-2; D gene uncertain. This CDR3 region has 14 residues. Trimming took off 3 bases at V and 4 bases at J, with 12 bases between the two ends. Per germline, CDR1 SEHNR and CDR2 FQNEAQ (reference sequence). The DNA for the CDR3 is TGTGCCAGCAGCTTCAGTGCATTATTCTATGGCTACACCTTC. It translates to CASSFSALFYGYTF.

The chain recombines TRBV7-9 with TRBJ1-6, with D possibly TRBD1 on 6 matching bases. Germline lookup yields CDR1 SEHNR and CDR2 FQNEAQ (reference sequence). This CDR3 is 16 amino acids long. The V gene lost 5 bases and the J gene lost 7 bases, with 18 bases spanning the gap. CDR3 residues: CASSPYGGAGNSPLHF. The CDR3 DNA is TGTGCCAGCAGCCCCTACGGGGGGGCTGGGAATTCACCCCTCCACTTT.

The genes are TRBV28 and TRBJ2-5; 12 positions agree with TRBD2. V lost 7 bases and J lost 2; bases outside the gene matches: 11. CDR3 length: 17 residues. CDR1 and CDR2 (germline): MDHEN, SYDVKM. Here the CDR3 reads CASTPYKLAGGQETQYF. Here the CDR3 DNA reads TGTGCCAGCACCCCTTATAAGCTAGCGGGAGGGCAAGAGACCCAGTACTTC.

This sequence joins TRBV4-1 and TRBJ1-1; D gene ambiguous. The V end was cut by 1 base, the J end by 1 base, with 10 bases between. The CDR3 totals 15 residues. From germline, CDR1 is MGHRA and CDR2 YSYEKL. In DNA, the CDR3 is TGCGCCAGCAGCCAAGTTAGAAAGCCGAACACTGAAGCTTTCTTT. This encodes CASSQVRKPNTEAFF.

This clone was seen only a few times. J is TRBJ2-5 and V is TRBV2, with D perhaps matching TRBD1 (6 bases). The germline gives CDR1 SNHLY, CDR2 FYNNEI. V was trimmed by 5 bases and J by 5 bases, leaving 18 bases between them. This CDR3 is 15 amino acids long. The CDR3 sequence is CASSWSEGVRETQYF. CDR3 DNA sequence: TGTGCCAGCAGTTGGTCTGAGGGGGTTAGGGAGACCCAGTACTTC.

J is TRBJ1-5 and V is TRBV4-1; D uncertain. V was pared by 4 bases and J by 7 bases, with 14 bases between. Germline CDR1 is MGHRA and CDR2 is YSYEKL. CDR3 size: 14 residues. The CDR3 DNA reads TGCGCCAGCAGCCCGGCAGGACTCAACCAGCCCCAGCATTTT. Its translation is CASSPAGLNQPQHF.

The rearrangement joins TRBV6-5 to TRBJ2-1; TRBD2 matches at 10 bases. With V trimmed by 0 bases and J by 7 bases, 6 bases remained unmatched. Germline V gene data show CDR1 as MNHEY and CDR2 as SVGAGI. There are 16 residues in the CDR3. CDR3 region: CASSYSPLAGRNEQFF. The DNA of the CDR3 is TGTGCCAGCAGTTACTCGCCACTAGCGGGGAGGAATGAGCAGTTCTTC.

The chain joins TRBV19 to TRBJ1-5; 7 bases align to TRBD1. The length of the CDR3 is 17 residues. J gave up 2 bases and V 4 bases, and 11 bases lay outside the gene matches. CDR1 and CDR2 (germline): LNHDA, SQIVND (reference sequence). CDR3 DNA sequence: TGTGCCAGTAGTAGGACAGGTAAGATTGATGGCAATCAGCCCCAGCATTTT. It codes for CASSRTGKIDGNQPQHF.